This T cell receptor beta chain was found in a study of blood T cell repertoires in COVID-19. Germline V gene lookup returns CDR1 MGHRA and CDR2 YSYEKL. The CDR3 has 15 amino acids. The ends were cut back, 4 bases at V and 3 bases at J, with 15 bases in the middle. Sequenced by immunoSEQ multiplex PCR; TCRdb stores in-frame clones only, minus some. The profile shows about 45,000 clones, 82% of them singletons. This clonotype was sampled from a human donor in a cohort sampled during active COVID-19. J is TRBJ2-5 and V is TRBV4-1; a possible D gene is TRBD1 (5 bases). Sequenced sample: peripheral blood. CDR3 protein: CASSRQPPGKETQYF. As DNA, the CDR3 is TGCGCCAGCAGCCGACAACCACCAGGGAAAGAGACCCAGTACTTC.